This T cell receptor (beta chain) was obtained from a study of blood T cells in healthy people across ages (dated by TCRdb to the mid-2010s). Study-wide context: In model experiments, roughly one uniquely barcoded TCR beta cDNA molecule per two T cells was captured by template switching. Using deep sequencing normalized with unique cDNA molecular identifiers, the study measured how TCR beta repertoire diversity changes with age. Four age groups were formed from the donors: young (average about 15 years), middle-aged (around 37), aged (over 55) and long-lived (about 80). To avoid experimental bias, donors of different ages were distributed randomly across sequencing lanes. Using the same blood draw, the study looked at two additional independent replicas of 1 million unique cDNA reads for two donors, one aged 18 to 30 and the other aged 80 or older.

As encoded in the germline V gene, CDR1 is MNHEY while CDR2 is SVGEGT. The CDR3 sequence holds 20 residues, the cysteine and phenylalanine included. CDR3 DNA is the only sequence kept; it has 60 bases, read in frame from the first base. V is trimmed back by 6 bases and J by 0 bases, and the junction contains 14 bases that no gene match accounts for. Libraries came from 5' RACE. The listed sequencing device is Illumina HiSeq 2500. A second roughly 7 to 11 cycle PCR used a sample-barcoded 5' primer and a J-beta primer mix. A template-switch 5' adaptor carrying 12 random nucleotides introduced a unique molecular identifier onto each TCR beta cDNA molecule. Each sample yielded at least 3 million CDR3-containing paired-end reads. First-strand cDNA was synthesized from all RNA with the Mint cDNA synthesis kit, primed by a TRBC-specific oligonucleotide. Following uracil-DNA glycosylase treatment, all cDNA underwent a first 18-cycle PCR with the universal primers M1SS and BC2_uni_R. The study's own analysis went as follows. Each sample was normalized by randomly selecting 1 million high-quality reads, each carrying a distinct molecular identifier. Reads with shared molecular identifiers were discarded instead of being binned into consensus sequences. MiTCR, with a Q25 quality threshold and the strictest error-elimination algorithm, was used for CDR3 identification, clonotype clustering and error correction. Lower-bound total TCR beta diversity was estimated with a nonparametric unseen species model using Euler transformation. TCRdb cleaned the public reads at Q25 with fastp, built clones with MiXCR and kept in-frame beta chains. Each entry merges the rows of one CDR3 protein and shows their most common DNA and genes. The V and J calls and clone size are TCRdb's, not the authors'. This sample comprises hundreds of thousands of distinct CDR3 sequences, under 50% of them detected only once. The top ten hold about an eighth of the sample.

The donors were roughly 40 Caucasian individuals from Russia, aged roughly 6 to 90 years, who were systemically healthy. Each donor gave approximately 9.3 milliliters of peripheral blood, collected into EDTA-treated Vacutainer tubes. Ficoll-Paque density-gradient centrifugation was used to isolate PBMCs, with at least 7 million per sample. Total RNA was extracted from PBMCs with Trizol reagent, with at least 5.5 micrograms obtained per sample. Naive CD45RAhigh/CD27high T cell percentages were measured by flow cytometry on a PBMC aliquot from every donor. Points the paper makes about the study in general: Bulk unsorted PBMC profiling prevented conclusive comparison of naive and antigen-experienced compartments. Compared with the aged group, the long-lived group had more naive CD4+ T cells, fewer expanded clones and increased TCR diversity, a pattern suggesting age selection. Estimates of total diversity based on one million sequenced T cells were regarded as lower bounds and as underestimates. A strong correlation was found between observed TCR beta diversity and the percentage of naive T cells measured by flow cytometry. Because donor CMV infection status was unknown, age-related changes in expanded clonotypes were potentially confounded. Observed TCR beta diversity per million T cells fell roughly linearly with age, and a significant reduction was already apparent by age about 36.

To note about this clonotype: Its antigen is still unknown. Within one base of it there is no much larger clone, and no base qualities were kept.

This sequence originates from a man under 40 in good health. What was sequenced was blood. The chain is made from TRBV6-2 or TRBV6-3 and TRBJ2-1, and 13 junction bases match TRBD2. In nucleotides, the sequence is TGTGCCAGCAGCCCATTAGCCGGGACTAGCGGGGACTTCTCCTACAATGAGCAGTTCTTC. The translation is CASSPLAGTSGDFSYNEQFF.